These T cell receptor beta chains were read from a single sample in a study of monozygotic twins with cystic fibrosis. Profiled with immunoSEQ multiplex PCR; TCRdb holds only in-frame clones, not every one. This table has about 32,000 clones, approximately 92% appearing once. The specimen was blood. Receptors were obtained from a girl aged 2-15 years with cystic fibrosis. Each CDR3 is given with its conserved first and last residue. The order of the fields is CDR3 protein, CDR3 DNA, J gene, clone size, D gene, V gene. D genes are given only for firm matches. The size entry is marked missing in some rows and otherwise reads once, few, many or a size class.

CASSLKGQGYHEQYF TGTGCCAGCAGCTTAAAAGGACAGGGGTACCACGAGCAGTACTTC TRBJ2-7 - TRBD1 TRBV7-9
CASSLGGPNYGYTF TGTGCCAGCAGCTTAGGGGGACCAAACTATGGCTACACCTTC TRBJ1-2 once - TRBV11-2
CASSQAWIIQETQYF TGCGCCAGCAGCCAAGCATGGATTATCCAAGAGACCCAGTACTTC TRBJ2-5 - - TRBV4-1
CASRELSGNTIYF TGTGCCAGCAGGGAACTCTCTGGAAACACCATATATTTT TRBJ1-3 - - TRBV6-5
CASSIRRGNGYTF TGTGCCAGTAGTATTAGGAGGGGGAACGGCTACACCTTC TRBJ1-2 - - TRBV19
CASSFDRVDEKLFF TGTGCCAGCAGCTTCGACAGGGTGGACGAAAAACTGTTTTTT TRBJ1-4 - TRBD1 TRBV5-4
CASSEREQAYEQYF TGTGCCAGCAGCGAGCGGGAGCAGGCTTACGAGCAGTACTTC TRBJ2-7 - TRBD2 TRBV9
CASSLGSGANVLTF TGCGCCAGCAGCCTGGGCTCTGGGGCCAACGTCCTGACTTTC TRBJ2-6 - - TRBV5-1
CASTSPSSYEQYF TGTGCCAGCACCTCCCCCTCTTCCTACGAGCAGTACTTC TRBJ2-7 once - TRBV11-2
CASSSYRGLNLYEQYF TGTGCCAGCAGTTCGTACAGGGGACTTAACCTCTACGAGCAGTACTTC TRBJ2-7 - - TRBV27
CSATPTGEAFF TGCAGTGCTACCCCCACAGGGGAAGCTTTCTTT TRBJ1-1 once - TRBV20-1
CASSPQAQTNSNQPQHF TGTGCCAGCTCACCACAGGCCCAGACTAATAGCAATCAGCCCCAGCATTTT TRBJ1-5 once - TRBV18
CASSSLAGVATDTQYF TGTGCCAGCAGTTCGCTAGCGGGGGTCGCCACAGATACGCAGTATTTT TRBJ2-3 - TRBD2 TRBV6-6
CASSSRWTESYEQYF TGTGCCAGCAGCTCCCGTTGGACAGAGTCCTACGAGCAGTACTTC TRBJ2-7 - - TRBV7-9